The sequence of this T cell receptor beta chain was determined in a study of blood T cells in healthy people across ages (dated by TCRdb to the mid-2010s). Study-level background: In model experiments, template switching captured about one uniquely barcoded TCR beta cDNA molecule for every two T cells. Age-related changes in TCR beta repertoire diversity were measured in the study by deep sequencing normalized with unique cDNA molecular identifiers. Four age groups were formed from the donors: young (average 16 years), middle-aged (approximately 40), aged (about 62) and long-lived (less than 85). To avoid experimental bias, donors of different ages were distributed randomly across sequencing lanes. Using the same blood draw, the study looked at two additional independent replicas of 1 million unique cDNA reads for two donors, one aged 18 to 30 and the other aged 80 or older.

The CDR3 numbers 13 residues from cysteine through phenylalanine. Left in the record is the CDR3 DNA by itself, 39 bases read in frame from the first base. For CDR1 and CDR2, the germline V gene (reference sequence) lists MNHEY and SMNVEV. Trimming at the junction amounts to 3 bases on V and 2 bases on J, and the germline ends lie 7 bases apart. Results and caveats for the whole study, not just this receptor: Since profiling was done on bulk unsorted PBMCs, naive and antigen-experienced compartments could not be conclusively compared. As age increased, observed TCR beta diversity per million T cells dropped in a roughly linear way, and a significant reduction was already evident by age about 40. Estimates of total diversity based on one million sequenced T cells were considered lower bounds and underestimates. Compared with the aged group, more naive CD4+ T cells, fewer expanded clones and increased TCR diversity were shown by the long-lived group, suggesting age selection. Because the CMV infection status of the donors was unknown, age-related changes in expanded clonotypes may potentially have been confounded. There was a strong correlation between observed TCR beta diversity and the percentage of naive T cells measured by flow cytometry.

Systemically healthy Caucasian individuals from Russia, some 40 in total and aged about 6 to 95 years, were included as donors. Ten milliliters of peripheral blood were drawn from each donor into EDTA-treated Vacutainer tubes. Ficoll-Paque density-gradient centrifugation was used to isolate PBMCs, with at least 7 million per sample. Total RNA, at least 5 micrograms per sample, was extracted from PBMCs with Trizol reagent. Naive CD45RAhigh/CD27high T cell percentages were measured by flow cytometry on a PBMC aliquot from every donor. With regard to this clonotype: Its recognized antigen is unknown. No base quality information exists; no much larger clone differs at one position.

The library was obtained by 5' RACE. The sequencing machine was an Illumina HiSeq 2500. A second roughly 6 to 11 cycle PCR used a sample-barcoded 5' primer and a J-beta primer mix. A template-switch 5' adaptor carrying 12 random nucleotides introduced a unique molecular identifier onto each TCR beta cDNA molecule. Each sample yielded at least 2.5 million CDR3-containing paired-end reads. The Mint cDNA synthesis kit, primed by a TRBC-specific oligonucleotide, was used to synthesize first-strand cDNA from all RNA. All cDNA was treated with uracil-DNA glycosylase and then went through a first 18-cycle PCR with the universal primers M1SS and BC2_uni_R. In the authors' own workflow: Normalization of each sample was performed by random selection of 1 million high-quality reads, each carrying a distinct molecular identifier. Instead of being binned into consensus sequences, reads that shared molecular identifiers were thrown out. MiTCR, with a Q25 quality threshold and the strictest error-elimination algorithm, was used for CDR3 identification, clonotype clustering and error correction. A nonparametric unseen species model with Euler transformation was used to estimate a lower bound on total TCR beta diversity. TCRdb ran its own pipeline on the public reads, namely fastp trimming at Q25 and MiXCR clone calling, and kept in-frame beta chains. Every CDR3 protein is listed once, alongside the most common genes and DNA of its rows. In this record, the V and J calls reflect TCRdb's handling and not the investigators' own analysis. The sample table records some 860,000 distinct CDR3 sequences; about 56% of these occur just once. The ten largest clonotypes hold 25% to 30% of the sample.

The sequence is built from TRBV27 and TRBJ1-2; there is no confident call for the D gene. Sample: blood. This TCR was sampled from a man aged 40-49 years in good health. The CDR3 region reads CASSFRNNYGYTF. The sequenced DNA: TGTGCCAGCAGTTTCAGGAACAACTATGGCTACACCTTC.